The entry that follows covers one T cell receptor beta chain sequence. Its target is unknown. The CDR3 totals 13 residues. Per germline, CDR1 MGHDK and CDR2 SYGVNS. Deletions cut 6 bases from V and 4 bases from J, with 12 bases between. TCRdb re-called the reads through MiXCR, storing one row per CDR3 protein. The top ten hold 7.5% to 9% of the sample, which has under 800,000 distinct CDR3 sequences, more than 20% seen once. This sample was taken from a study of T cell repertoires in cytomegalovirus infection. General observations from the study: The cumulative frequency of public TCR beta families identified carriers of CMV plus the relevant HLA.

The chain employs TRBV25-1 and TRBJ2-5, with D possibly TRBD1 on 6 matching bases. The clonotype comes from a human donor in good health (CMV status not recorded). Some clones in this sample may be carry-over from other donors' samples. The specimen was CD8+ T cells from PBMCs. The CDR3, as DNA: TGTGCCAGCAGCAGGGGTTCGGCAGAGACCCAGTACTTC. The encoded protein is CASSRGSAETQYF.